Each of the 30 T cell receptor beta chains below was sequenced from the same sample in a study of blood T cell repertoires in COVID-19. Sequenced by immunoSEQ multiplex PCR; TCRdb stores in-frame clones only, minus some. The sample lists approximately 280,000 clones, more than 80% occurring once. The sample comprised peripheral blood. These receptors all come from a woman under 40 with COVID-19, enrolled during active disease.

CDR3 nucleotides: TGTGCCAGTAGTATAGAGAGGGCCCAGCCCCAGCATTTT. Its protein product is CASSIERAQPQHF. The genes are TRBV19 and TRBJ1-5; D ambiguous. The CDR3 has 13 amino acids. Germline V gene lookup returns CDR1 LNHDA and CDR2 SQIVND (reference sequence). Between the trimmed V and J ends, which lost 0 bases and 7 bases, there was a span of 7 bases.

This chain links TRBV21-1 with TRBJ2-2; TRBD1 is taken as the D call from the table, unchecked against the DNA. TRBV21-1 constitutes a pseudogene. CDR3 length: 17 amino acids. The CDR3 region has the DNA TGTGCCAGCAGCAAAATCCCCGGGACAATGAACACCGGGGAGCTGTTTTTT. Translation gives CASSKIPGTMNTGELFF.

V gene TRBV6-5 combines with J gene TRBJ1-5; no clear D. The germline V gene has CDR1 MNHEY and CDR2 SVGAGI. V lost 5 bases, J lost 6 bases, and 17 bases lay in between. This CDR3 is built from 15 residues. CDR3 sequence: CASSSLKELVQPQHF. DNA of the CDR3: TGTGCCAGCAGTAGCCTGAAGGAGCTGGTTCAGCCCCAGCATTTT.

The chain recombines TRBV7-3 with TRBJ2-3; tentative D call: TRBD2 (7 bases). CDR1 is SGHTA and CDR2 is FQGTGA in the germline V gene. This CDR3 spans 18 amino acids. V was pared by 2 bases and J by 0 bases, with 18 bases between. CDR3: CASSLYAGGRGSTDTQYF. CDR3 DNA sequence: TGTGCCAGCAGCTTATATGCCGGGGGGCGAGGTAGCACAGATACGCAGTATTTT.

V gene TRBV11-2 combines with J gene TRBJ2-5, with a possible D match to TRBD2 (6 bases). V lost 3 bases to trimming and J lost 4 bases, with 18 bases between them. The CDR3 sequence is 16 residues long. Germline V CDR1 and CDR2: SGHAT, FQNNGV. The CDR3 DNA follows: TGTGCCAGCAGCTTCTCAGCGGGCCTTCAGGGAGAGACCCAGTACTTC. Translated: CASSFSAGLQGETQYF.

The genes are TRBV30 and TRBJ1-1; maybe TRBD1 (6 bases). Germline V CDR1 and CDR2: GTSNPN, SVGIG (reference sequence). The CDR3 totals 14 residues. Trimming removed 4 bases at V and 6 bases at J, with 18 bases between. This CDR3 is CAWNSGGARPEAFF. The CDR3 DNA reads as TGTGCCTGGAATTCGGGGGGGGCTCGACCTGAAGCTTTCTTT.

V usage is TRBV18 and J usage is TRBJ1-5; the match to TRBD1 covers 8 bases. After removal of 3 bases from V and 6 bases from J, the junction contained 10 bases not matched to a gene. Germline V gene data show CDR1 as KGHSH and CDR2 as LQKENI. The CDR3 sequence is 16 residues long. In DNA form, the CDR3 reads TGTGCCAGCTCACCTAAGGACAGGGCAAAGGTTCAGCCCCAGCATTTT. Translating it yields CASSPKDRAKVQPQHF.

This clone was observed a handful of times. This chain links TRBV6-1 with TRBJ2-7, with TRBD1 matching over 9 bases. CDR3 length: 16 residues. From germline, CDR1 is MNHNS and CDR2 SASEGT. V lost 3 bases, J lost 5 bases, and 11 bases stayed unmatched. Here the CDR3 DNA reads TGTGCCAGCAGTGAGGCTCCGGGACAGGGAAGCCACGAGCAGTACTTC. The encoded protein is CASSEAPGQGSHEQYF.

CDR3 bases: TGTGCCAGCAGCTTAAACCCGGGAGGGAGCACAGATACGCAGTATTTT. Amino acids: CASSLNPGGSTDTQYF. This chain links TRBV11-2 with TRBJ2-3; 8 positions agree with TRBD2. CDR3 length: 16 residues. The germline V gene has CDR1 SGHAT and CDR2 FQNNGV. V lost 2 bases and J lost 0; bases outside the gene matches: 4.

V gene TRBV5-5 combines with J gene TRBJ2-1, with D uncertain. The CDR3 contains 14 residues. Germline CDR1 SGHKS, CDR2 YYEKEE (reference sequence). V gave up 1 base and J gave up 4 bases, with 9 bases separating them. DNA for the CDR3: TGTGCCAGCAGCTTGAGTATAGCTTACAATGAGCAGTTCTTC. It yields the protein CASSLSIAYNEQFF.

The chain combines TRBV11-1 with TRBJ2-1; D perhaps matches TRBD1 (5 bases). CDR1 is SGHAT, CDR2 FQDESV, per germline (reference sequence). V lost 1 base to trimming and J lost 6 bases, with 13 bases between them. The CDR3 is 15 amino acids. CDR3 coding DNA: TGTGCCAGCAGCTTAGAGGTCCACAGGATCAATGAGCAGTTCTTC. It translates to CASSLEVHRINEQFF.

This rearrangement joins TRBV13 to TRBJ1-1; D is unclear. The V gene's germline CDR1 is PRHDT and CDR2 FYEKMQ (reference sequence). CDR3 length: 13 residues. V was pared by 5 bases and J by 0 bases, with 7 bases between. This CDR3 reads CASSGPLNTEAFF. The CDR3 bases are TGTGCCAGCAGCGGCCCACTGAACACTGAAGCTTTCTTT. The full variable domain, rest sourced from reference TRBV13 and TRBJ1-1, is AAGVIQSPRHLIKEKRETATLKCYPIPRHDTVYWYQQGPGQDPQFLISFYEKMQSDKGSIPDRFSAQQFSDYHSELNMSSLELGDSALYFCASSGPLNTEAFFGQGTRLTVV.

The table lists this clone with a few counts. The chain carries TRBV6-5 and TRBJ1-1; 7 bases align to TRBD1. The V gene's germline CDR1 is MNHEY and CDR2 SVGAGI. Trimming at V came to 2 bases and at J to 1 base, leaving 4 bases not matched to a gene. The CDR3 contains 15 residues. DNA of the CDR3: TGTGCCAGCAGTTACCGAGGACAGGCGAACACTGAAGCTTTCTTT. This translates into CASSYRGQANTEAFF.

V is TRBV21-1 and J is TRBJ1-4; the table's D call, TRBD1, was not checked against the DNA. TRBV21-1 is termed a pseudogene. This CDR3 contains 21 residues. CDR3 DNA: TGTGCCAGCAGCAACCCCCAGGCCTTACAGGTCCCGAGTGCAACTAATGAAAAACTGTTTTTT. Amino acids: CASSNPQALQVPSATNEKLFF.

The genes are TRBV11-2 and TRBJ2-2; D not resolved. The germline CDR1 and CDR2 sequences are SGHAT and FQNNGV. V was trimmed by 2 bases and J by 5 bases, leaving 6 bases between them. The CDR3 spans 13 residues. The CDR3 protein is CASSLISTGELFF. The CDR3 DNA reads as TGTGCCAGCAGCTTAATTTCAACCGGGGAGCTGTTTTTT.

The chain combines TRBV9 with TRBJ2-7; 11 nucleotides align to TRBD2. The CDR3 has 16 amino acids. Germline CDR1 and CDR2: SGDLS and YYNGEE. J lost 4 bases, V lost 0 bases, and 6 bases had no gene match. This CDR3 is CASSVVTGTSGYEQYF. CDR3 DNA sequence: TGTGCCAGCAGCGTAGTCACCGGGACTAGCGGTTACGAGCAGTACTTC.

This rearrangement joins TRBV2 to TRBJ1-1, with a tentative D call TRBD1 (6 bases). The ends were cut back, 2 bases at V and 11 bases at J, with 15 bases in the middle. The CDR3 runs to 13 residues. Germline V gene lookup returns CDR1 SNHLY and CDR2 FYNNEI. The CDR3 reads CASSETPTGSAFF. The CDR3 coding sequence is TGTGCCAGCAGTGAAACCCCCACAGGGAGTGCTTTCTTT.

The chain couples TRBV10-2 to TRBJ2-7; the match to TRBD2 covers 9 bases. V trimming: 4 bases; J trimming: 0 bases; junction bases outside the gene matches: 4. Germline loops: CDR1 WSHSY, CDR2 SAAADI. CDR3 length: 15 amino acids. The CDR3 coding sequence is TGCGCCAGCAGTGGGCGGGAGGGAATCTCCTACGAGCAGTACTTC. As protein: CASSGREGISYEQYF.

The V call is TRBV27, the J call TRBJ1-1; D is perhaps TRBD1 (6 bases). Trimming cost V 6 bases and J 10 bases, with 18 bases left between them. The length of the CDR3 is 13 residues. Per the germline V gene, CDR1 is MNHEY and CDR2 is SMNVEV (reference sequence). CDR3 residues: CASRQGGGGSAFF. In DNA, the CDR3 is TGTGCCAGCAGGCAAGGGGGGGGCGGGTCAGCTTTCTTT.

This clone was seen only a few times. The V and J genes are TRBV19 and TRBJ2-1; 14 nucleotides agree with TRBD2. The J segment lost 3 bases and the V segment lost 3 bases, leaving 1 base of the junction unmatched. Germline assignment: CDR1 LNHDA and CDR2 SQIVND (reference sequence). This CDR3 contains 16 residues. CDR3 in amino acids: CASSIGLAGGYNEQFF. Written as DNA, the CDR3 is TGTGCCAGTAGTATTGGACTAGCGGGGGGCTACAATGAGCAGTTCTTC.

The chain joins TRBV18 to TRBJ2-3; D might be TRBD1 (5 bases). Between the trimmed V and J ends, which lost 4 bases and 3 bases, there was a span of 11 bases. The CDR3 runs to 14 residues. Germline V gene lookup returns CDR1 KGHSH and CDR2 LQKENI. CDR3 protein: CASSQGMRTDTQYF. DNA of the CDR3: TGTGCCAGCTCACAGGGGATGAGGACAGATACGCAGTATTTT.

This clone came up a few times. The rearrangement uses TRBV10-2 and TRBJ2-3, with 11 bases fitting TRBD2. Germline CDR1 WSHSY, CDR2 SAAADI. This CDR3 region has 15 residues. The V and J ends lost 2 bases and 5 bases, in that order; junction bases with no gene match: 3. This CDR3 reads CASSEALAGVDTQYF. The CDR3 DNA is TGCGCCAGCAGTGAGGCACTAGCGGGAGTAGATACGCAGTATTTT.

V usage is TRBV2 and J usage is TRBJ2-5, with TRBD1 identical over 7 bases. V shed 7 bases, J shed 2 bases, and the junction held 4 bases outside the gene matches. This CDR3 has 13 residues. Germline lookup yields CDR1 SNHLY and CDR2 FYNNEI. CDR3 loop: CASTSTGQETQYF. The CDR3 bases are TGTGCCAGCACATCGACAGGGCAAGAGACCCAGTACTTC.

This clone showed up just once. V is TRBV28 and J is TRBJ1-2; no firm D call. The CDR3 runs to 13 residues. The V end lost 3 bases, the J end lost 3 bases, and 8 bases lay between the germline ends. The germline CDR1 and CDR2 sequences are MDHEN and SYDVKM. The chain's CDR3 is CASSLEVYYGYTF. The DNA of the CDR3 is TGTGCCAGCAGTTTGGAGGTTTACTATGGCTACACCTTC.

This clone was seen more than once but under ten times. The chain recombines TRBV29-1 with TRBJ1-2; tentatively, D is TRBD1 (5 bases). This CDR3 is 13 amino acids long. Trimming left V 2 bases short and J 7 bases short, with 14 bases between. Germline CDR1 reads SQVTM; CDR2 reads ANQGSEA. As DNA, the CDR3 is TGCAGCGTTGAAAAGGCAAGGGGCGGTGGCTACACCTTC. It encodes CSVEKARGGGYTF.

This chain links TRBV6-6 with TRBJ2-3; D is ambiguous. V was trimmed by 6 bases and J by 2 bases, leaving 12 bases between them. This CDR3 has 14 residues. Germline V CDR1 and CDR2: MNHNY, SVGAGI (reference sequence). The CDR3 DNA is TGTGCCAGCAGATTCGACACGAACACAGATACGCAGTATTTT. Its protein is CASRFDTNTDTQYF.

The rearrangement links TRBV5-4 to TRBJ2-1, with 11 nucleotides matching TRBD2. The CDR3 contains 16 residues. Germline lookup yields CDR1 SGHNT and CDR2 YYREEE (reference sequence). V shed 0 bases and J 4 bases; nucleotides not matched to a gene: 3. The CDR3: CASSLGGTSGYNEQFF. The DNA for the CDR3 is TGTGCCAGCAGCTTGGGGGGGACTAGCGGTTACAATGAGCAGTTCTTC.

The V and J genes are TRBV28 and TRBJ2-5; 7 bases match TRBD1. CDR3 size: 13 residues. Losses at the gene ends were 4 bases for V and 3 bases for J; bases not matched to a gene: 2. CDR1 is MDHEN, CDR2 SYDVKM, per germline. The CDR3: CASSSQGEETQYF. DNA of the CDR3: TGTGCCAGCAGTTCTCAGGGGGAAGAGACCCAGTACTTC.

The chain couples TRBV27 to TRBJ2-1, with D possibly matching TRBD2 (5 bases). The CDR3 has 14 residues. V lost 11 bases, J lost 0 bases, and 14 bases lay in between. Per the germline V gene, CDR1 is MNHEY and CDR2 is SMNVEV (reference sequence). CDR3 sequence reads: CACRGPSSYNEQFF. CDR3 in DNA: TGTGCCTGCCGCGGGCCCAGCTCCTACAATGAGCAGTTCTTC.

This chain links TRBV5-1 with TRBJ1-2, with a possible D match to TRBD1 (6 bases). Trimming cost V 0 bases and J 7 bases, with 22 bases left between them. The CDR3 runs to 17 residues. Per the germline V gene, CDR1 is SGHRS and CDR2 is YFSETQ. Written as DNA, the CDR3 is TGCGCCAGCAGCTTGGGCGAACAGGGCTTGTTATCTGGTGGCTACACCTTC. Protein: CASSLGEQGLLSGGYTF.